These 22 T cell receptor beta chains originate from one sample sequenced in a study of T cell repertoires in cytomegalovirus infection. TCRdb re-analysed the reads in MiXCR, keeping a single row per CDR3 protein. The table has fewer than 80,000 distinct CDR3 sequences, 3.7% seen once. Source material: PBMCs. The source is a human donor in good health (CMV status not recorded). Some clones in this sample may be carry-over from other donors' samples.

By share, this clonotype ranks as medium-sized. V gene TRBV11-1 combines with J gene TRBJ1-1; 10 bases agree with TRBD1. Germline trimming cut 5 bases from V and 6 bases from J; bases unmatched to any gene: 6. The CDR3 loop spans 14 amino acids. Germline V CDR1 and CDR2: SGHAT, FQDESV (reference sequence). In nucleotides, the CDR3 is TGTGCCAGCAGCCCGGACAGGGGGTTACCTGAAGCTTTCTTT. This gives the protein CASSPDRGLPEAFF. The variable domain in full, completed from reference TRBV11-1 and TRBJ1-1, reads EAEVAQSPRYKITEKSQAVAFWCDPISGHATLYWYRQILGQGPELLVQFQDESVVDDSQLPKDRFSAERLKGVDSTLKIQPAELGDSAMYLCASSPDRGLPEAFFGQGTRLTVV.

This clonotype was observed many times. The chain carries TRBV19 and TRBJ1-5; D is unclear. V was shortened by 7 bases and J by 0 bases, with 13 bases between the two germline ends. The CDR3 loop spans 15 amino acids. Germline V lookup: CDR1 LNHDA, CDR2 SQIVND (reference sequence). The CDR3 is CASIPDGNSNQPQHF. The CDR3 DNA follows: TGTGCCAGTATCCCAGACGGGAATAGCAATCAGCCCCAGCATTTT.

Ten or more counts support this clonotype. The J gene is TRBJ2-3, the V gene TRBV7-2, with D uncertain. Germline CDR1 reads SGHTA; CDR2 reads FQGNSA. The CDR3 has 12 amino acids. V was shortened by 5 bases and J by 5 bases, with 8 bases between the two germline ends. The CDR3 sequence is CASSQYRDTQYF. The CDR3 DNA reads TGTGCCAGCAGCCAATATAGAGATACGCAGTATTTT.

This clonotype has a count of ten or more. The chain recombines TRBV6-1 with TRBJ2-2, with 7 bases that match TRBD1. The CDR3 length is 15 residues. Germline values: CDR1 MNHNS, CDR2 SASEGT. V trimming: 5 bases; J trimming: 14 bases; junction bases outside the gene matches: 17. The CDR3 here is CASSYYNDRVPILFF. CDR3 nucleotide sequence: TGTGCCAGCAGTTATTACAACGACAGGGTCCCAATACTGTTTTTT.

In the case of this clonotype: A clone one base away is much larger, so this may be a read error. J is TRBJ2-3 and V is TRBV12-3 or TRBV12-4; D is unresolved. The CDR3 runs to 11 residues. CDR3 DNA: TGTGCCAGGAGTTTAGAAAATACGCAGTATTTT. It specifies CARSLENTQYF.

This clonotype was recorded a few times. The chain is built from TRBV20-1 and TRBJ2-5; D is uncertain. CDR1 is DFQATT and CDR2 is SNEGSKA in the germline V gene (reference sequence). The germline V and J ends were trimmed by 6 bases and 2 bases, with 10 bases remaining between them. The CDR3 consists of 12 residues. The CDR3 DNA sequence: TGCAGTGCCCCGGAGCAACAAGAGACCCAGTACTTC. It specifies CSAPEQQETQYF.

The rearrangement links TRBV10-3 to TRBJ2-3, with D possibly TRBD2 on 5 matching bases. This CDR3 has 11 residues. The V end lost 11 bases, the J end lost 5 bases, and 11 bases lay between the germline ends. Germline V lookup: CDR1 ENHRY, CDR2 SYGVKD. The CDR3 reads CAVQREDTQYF. CDR3 coding DNA: TGTGCCGTACAACGGGAAGATACGCAGTATTTT.

There are many counts of this clonotype. The rearrangement links TRBV7-2 to TRBJ1-2; TRBD1 matches at 7 bases. Trimming at V came to 3 bases and at J to 4 bases, leaving 11 bases not matched to a gene. The CDR3 runs 16 residues. Germline lookup yields CDR1 SGHTA and CDR2 FQGNSA. CDR3 amino acids: CASSLTPGQRIYGYTF. The CDR3 DNA follows: TGTGCCAGCAGCTTGACCCCGGGACAGAGAATCTATGGCTACACCTTC. The whole variable domain, filled in from reference TRBV7-2 and TRBJ1-2, reads GAGVSQSPSNKVTEKGKDVELRCDPISGHTALYWYRQSLGQGLEFLIYFQGNSAPDKSGLPSDRFSAERTGGSVSTLTIQRTQQEDSAVYLCASSLTPGQRIYGYTFGSGTRLTVV.

This clonotype appeared many times. The chain employs TRBV7-2 and TRBJ2-1; 12 positions match TRBD2. This CDR3 contains 16 residues. V trimming: 5 bases; J trimming: 7 bases; junction bases outside the gene matches: 9. Germline assignment: CDR1 SGHTA and CDR2 FQGNSA. CDR3 coding DNA: TGTGCCAGCAGCGCCTCGACTAGCGGGGGCCAGAATGAGCAGTTCTTC. It is translated as CASSASTSGGQNEQFF.

In its sample, this clonotype was seen many times. V is TRBV7-8 and J is TRBJ1-1; tentatively, D is TRBD1 (5 bases). The CDR3 is made up of 15 amino acids. The germline CDR1 and CDR2 sequences are SGHVS and FQNEAQ. V was trimmed by 2 bases and J by 1 base, leaving 11 bases between them. CDR3 sequence (DNA): TGTGCCAGCAGCTTATTTCGGGGGAAGAACACTGAAGCTTTCTTT. Its protein is CASSLFRGKNTEAFF.

This rearrangement joins TRBV7-2 to TRBJ2-1; D is uncertain. Matching the DNA end better, TRBJ2-7 makes the J call doubtful. The CDR3 is made up of 14 amino acids. In germline, CDR1 is SGHTA, CDR2 FQGNSA. Written as DNA, the CDR3 is TGTGCCAGCAGCATCGGCACTTCCTACAATGAGCAGTACTTC. It translates to CASSIGTSYNEQYF.

Ten or more counts support this clonotype. The CDR3 sequence: CAISGAGETGYTF. CDR3 sequence (DNA): TGTGCCATCAGTGGGGCAGGCGAGACTGGCTACACCTTC. The chain links TRBV10-3 to TRBJ1-2; D is ambiguous. Trimming removed 4 bases from V and 7 bases from J, with 13 bases in between. The CDR3 runs 13 residues. From germline, CDR1 is ENHRY and CDR2 SYGVKD.

This clonotype was seen ten or more times. The rearrangement links TRBV7-2 to TRBJ2-5, with 8 bases that match TRBD2. J lost 4 bases, V lost 3 bases, and 4 bases had no gene match. The CDR3 loop spans 14 amino acids. CDR1 is SGHTA and CDR2 is FQGNSA in the germline V gene. The CDR3 DNA reads as TGTGCCAGCAGCTTTCCGGGGGGGATAGAGACCCAGTACTTC. This codes for CASSFPGGIETQYF.

This clonotype came up many times. The CDR3 spells CATSIRQGGYEQYF. The CDR3 nucleotides read TGTGCCACCAGCATCAGGCAGGGTGGCTACGAGCAGTACTTC. The chain employs TRBV15 and TRBJ2-7, with D possibly being TRBD1 (5 bases). V was cut by 4 bases and J by 3 bases, with 13 bases left in between. In germline, CDR1 is LNHNV, CDR2 YYDKDF (reference sequence). The CDR3 runs 14 residues.

This clonotype was found many times. The gene calls are TRBV30 and TRBJ2-7, with a possible D match to TRBD2 (5 bases). CDR1 and CDR2 (germline): GTSNPN, SVGIG (reference sequence). This CDR3 is 13 amino acids long. V lost 3 bases, J lost 3 bases, and 12 bases lay in between. The CDR3 is CAWSGKVSYEQYF. CDR3 coding DNA: TGTGCCTGGAGCGGGAAGGTGAGCTACGAGCAGTACTTC.

This clonotype appeared many times. The chain carries TRBV28 and TRBJ1-3, with D perhaps TRBD1 (5 bases). CDR3 length: 18 residues. V gave up 6 bases and J gave up 0 bases, with 21 bases separating them. The germline V gene encodes CDR1 MDHEN and CDR2 SYDVKM. The CDR3 coding sequence is TGTGCCAGCAGAAGCACCCGGGGCAGTGCCCGCTCTGGAAACACCATATATTTT. Its protein product is CASRSTRGSARSGNTIYF.

This clonotype was seen ten or more times. J is TRBJ1-1 and V is TRBV19; D call uncertain. Germline lookup yields CDR1 LNHDA and CDR2 SQIVND (reference sequence). Trimming removed 9 bases at V and 3 bases at J, with 8 bases between. CDR3 length: 11 residues. The CDR3 sequence is CASERYTEAFF. The CDR3 nucleotides are TGTGCCAGCGAGCGGTACACTGAAGCTTTCTTT.

This clonotype showed up many times. This sequence joins TRBV20-1 and TRBJ2-4, with D unresolved. Germline lookup yields CDR1 DFQATT and CDR2 SNEGSKA (reference sequence). This CDR3 region has 11 residues. Trimming cost V 4 bases and J 5 bases, with 6 bases left between them. CDR3 protein: CSATHQNIQYF. The CDR3, as DNA: TGCAGTGCTACTCACCAAAACATTCAGTACTTC.

This clonotype was counted ten times or more. V is TRBV10-1 and J is TRBJ2-1; TRBD2 matches 9 bases. V lost 0 bases and J lost 4; bases outside the gene matches: 1. The CDR3 length is 15 residues. Germline V lookup: CDR1 WNHNN, CDR2 SYGVQD (reference sequence). CDR3 nucleotides: TGCGCCAGCAGTGAGTCAGCGGGGGGTTACAATGAGCAGTTCTTC. Protein product: CASSESAGGYNEQFF.

This clonotype was counted many times. The chain employs TRBV7-8 and TRBJ2-7; possible D gene TRBD2, 5 bases. The V gene lost 5 bases and the J gene lost 4 bases, with 12 bases spanning the gap. This CDR3 region has 13 residues. The germline V gene has CDR1 SGHVS and CDR2 FQNEAQ. The CDR3 nucleotides are TGTGCCAGCAGCCGAGGGATTGGGTACGAGCAGTACTTC. It is translated as CASSRGIGYEQYF.

This clonotype was counted ten times or more. This rearrangement joins TRBV6-2 or TRBV6-3 to TRBJ2-7; D may be TRBD2 (6 bases). The ends were cut back, 8 bases at V and 4 bases at J, with 12 bases in the middle. This CDR3 region has 12 residues. Germline lookup yields CDR1 MNHEY and CDR2 SVGEGT. The CDR3 DNA reads as TGTGCCAGCGCGTCCGGGAGATACGAGCAGTACTTC. Its translation: CASASGRYEQYF.

This clonotype appeared many times. The V gene is TRBV6-2 or TRBV6-3, the J gene TRBJ1-2; 7 bases match TRBD1. The germline V gene has CDR1 MNHEY and CDR2 SVGEGT. The CDR3 runs to 15 residues. Trimming cost V 2 bases and J 8 bases; bases outside gene matches: 11. This chain's CDR3 is CASSYRPGDRDGYTF. The DNA for the CDR3 is TGTGCCAGCAGTTACCGCCCCGGGGACAGAGACGGCTACACCTTC.